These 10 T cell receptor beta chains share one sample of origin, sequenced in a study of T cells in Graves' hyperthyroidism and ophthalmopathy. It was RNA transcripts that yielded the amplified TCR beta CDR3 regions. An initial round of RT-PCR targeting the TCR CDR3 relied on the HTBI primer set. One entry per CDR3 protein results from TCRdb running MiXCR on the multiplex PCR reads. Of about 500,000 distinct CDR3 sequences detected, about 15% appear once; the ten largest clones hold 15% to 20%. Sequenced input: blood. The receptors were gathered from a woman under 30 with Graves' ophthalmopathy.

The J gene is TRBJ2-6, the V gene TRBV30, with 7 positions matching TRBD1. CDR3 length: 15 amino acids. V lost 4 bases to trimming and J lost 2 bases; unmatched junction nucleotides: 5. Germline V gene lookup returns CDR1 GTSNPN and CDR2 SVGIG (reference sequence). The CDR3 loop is CAWTVTGTGANVLTF. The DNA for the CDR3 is TGTGCCTGGACCGTGACAGGGACTGGGGCCAACGTCCTGACTTTC.

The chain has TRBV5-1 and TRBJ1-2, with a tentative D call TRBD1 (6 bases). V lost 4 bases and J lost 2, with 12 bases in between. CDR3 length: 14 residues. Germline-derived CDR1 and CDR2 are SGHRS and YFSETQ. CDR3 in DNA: TGCGCCAGCAGCGCGGACAGTAGGAACTATGGCTACACCTTC. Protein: CASSADSRNYGYTF.

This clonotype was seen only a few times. In nucleotides, the CDR3 is TGCGCCAGCAGCCAAGAAGGTACTGGGGGAGATACGCAGTATTTT. Its translation: CASSQEGTGGDTQYF. V usage is TRBV4-3 and J usage is TRBJ2-3; TRBD1 or TRBD2 may be the D gene (5 bases each). CDR1 is LGHNA and CDR2 is YSLEER in the germline V gene. V lost 0 bases, J lost 5 bases, and 12 bases lay in between. This CDR3 is built from 15 residues.

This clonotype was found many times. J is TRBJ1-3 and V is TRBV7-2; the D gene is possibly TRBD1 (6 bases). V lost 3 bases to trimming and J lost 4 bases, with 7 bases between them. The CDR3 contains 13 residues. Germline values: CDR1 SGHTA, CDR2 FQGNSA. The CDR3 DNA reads TGTGCCAGCAGCTTTGACAGGGGAAACACCATATATTTT. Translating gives CASSFDRGNTIYF.

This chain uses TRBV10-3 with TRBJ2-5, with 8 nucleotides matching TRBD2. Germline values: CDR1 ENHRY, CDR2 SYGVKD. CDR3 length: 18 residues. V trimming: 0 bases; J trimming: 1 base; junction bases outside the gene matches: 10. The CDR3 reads CAISESSTGGRPQETQYF. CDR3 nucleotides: TGTGCCATCAGTGAGTCGAGTACGGGCGGGAGGCCCCAAGAGACCCAGTACTTC.

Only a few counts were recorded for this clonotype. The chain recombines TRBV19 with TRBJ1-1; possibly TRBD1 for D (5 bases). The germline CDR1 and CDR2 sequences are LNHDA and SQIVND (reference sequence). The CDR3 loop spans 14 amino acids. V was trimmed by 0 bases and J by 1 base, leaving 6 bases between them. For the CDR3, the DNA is TGTGCCAGTAGTATAGAGGGGACGAACACTGAAGCTTTCTTT. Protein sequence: CASSIEGTNTEAFF.

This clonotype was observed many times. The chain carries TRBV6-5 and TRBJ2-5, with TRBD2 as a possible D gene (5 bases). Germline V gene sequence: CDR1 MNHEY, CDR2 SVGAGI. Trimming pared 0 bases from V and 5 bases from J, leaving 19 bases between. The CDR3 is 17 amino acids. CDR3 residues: CASSYSVPGSGRETQYF. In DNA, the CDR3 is TGTGCCAGCAGTTACTCGGTTCCGGGGTCCGGCCGGGAGACCCAGTACTTC.

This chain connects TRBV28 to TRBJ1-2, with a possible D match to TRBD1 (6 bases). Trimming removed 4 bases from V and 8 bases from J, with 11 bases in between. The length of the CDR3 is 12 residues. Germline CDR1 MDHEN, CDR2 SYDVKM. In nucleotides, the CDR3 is TGTGCCAGCAGTTCGGGGGCGCGAGGCTACACCTTC. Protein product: CASSSGARGYTF.

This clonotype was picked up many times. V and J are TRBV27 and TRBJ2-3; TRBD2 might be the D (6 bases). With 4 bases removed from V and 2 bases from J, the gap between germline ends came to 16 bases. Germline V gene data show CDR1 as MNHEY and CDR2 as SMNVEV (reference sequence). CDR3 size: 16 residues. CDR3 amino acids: CASSSLLAHTTDTQYF. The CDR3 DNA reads TGTGCCAGCAGTTCCCTTCTAGCGCACACCACAGATACGCAGTATTTT.

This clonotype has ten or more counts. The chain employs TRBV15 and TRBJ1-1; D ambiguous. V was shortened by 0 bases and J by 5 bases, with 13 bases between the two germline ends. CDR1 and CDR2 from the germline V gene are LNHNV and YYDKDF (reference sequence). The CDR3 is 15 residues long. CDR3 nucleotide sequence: TGTGCCACCAGCAGAGATGAAGTCGGTTTGACTGAAGCTTTCTTT. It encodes CATSRDEVGLTEAFF.